Given below is one T cell receptor (beta chain) in context. Its antigen remains unknown. This sample was included in a study of PD-1 blockade in classical Hodgkin lymphoma. Study-wide context: Patients were infused with nivolumab 3 mg/kg every 2 weeks. Findings and limits, study-wide: CD4+ TCR diversity rose significantly by C4D1, and CD8+ TCR diversity did not. Newly diagnosed patients were said to have less baseline TCR diversity than healthy donors did.

The V end lost 4 bases, the J end lost 13 bases, and 13 bases lay between the germline ends. Germline V gene sequence: CDR1 SNHLY, CDR2 FYNNEI. There are 12 residues in the CDR3. Time point defined: cycle 4 day 1 (C4D1), after 6 weeks of nivolumab. The patients all showed relapse after autologous stem cell transplantation, while their brentuximab vedotin exposure varied. Complete response, partial response or progressive disease was each patient's best response. Sequencing was performed with immunoSEQ multiplex PCR; in TCRdb, only in-frame clones are kept and a portion is missing. This table holds approximately 39,000 clones, 77% found once.

V is TRBV2 and J is TRBJ2-2; tentatively, D is TRBD1 or TRBD2 (7 bases each). The sequence came from a human donor with classical Hodgkin lymphoma. The sample was peripheral blood mononuclear cells (PBMCs), taken before the fourth cycle of nivolumab. The CDR3 loop reads CASSGDREGLFF. CDR3 coding DNA: TGTGCCAGCAGTGGAGACAGGGAGGGGCTGTTTTTT.